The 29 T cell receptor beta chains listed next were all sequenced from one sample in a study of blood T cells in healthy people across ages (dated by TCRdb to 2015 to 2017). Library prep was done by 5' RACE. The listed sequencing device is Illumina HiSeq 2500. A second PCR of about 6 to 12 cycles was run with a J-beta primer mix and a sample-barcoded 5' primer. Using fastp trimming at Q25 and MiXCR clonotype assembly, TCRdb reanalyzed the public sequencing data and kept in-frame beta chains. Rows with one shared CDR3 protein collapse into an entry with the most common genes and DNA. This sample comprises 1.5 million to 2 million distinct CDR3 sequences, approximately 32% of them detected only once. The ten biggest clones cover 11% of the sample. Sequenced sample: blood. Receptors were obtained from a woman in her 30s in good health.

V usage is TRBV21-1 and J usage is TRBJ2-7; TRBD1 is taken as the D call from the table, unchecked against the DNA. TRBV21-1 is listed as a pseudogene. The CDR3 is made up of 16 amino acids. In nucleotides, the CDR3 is TGTGCCAGCAGCCCCCCTTTAGAAAGGAATCCTTACGAGCAGTACTTC. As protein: CASSPPLERNPYEQYF.

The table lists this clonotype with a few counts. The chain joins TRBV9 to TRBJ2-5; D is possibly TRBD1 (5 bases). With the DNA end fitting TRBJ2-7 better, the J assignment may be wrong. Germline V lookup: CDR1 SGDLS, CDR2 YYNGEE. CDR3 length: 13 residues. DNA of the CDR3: TGTGCCAGCAGCGTGCAGGGTGGGGACGAGCAGTACTTC. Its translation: CASSVQGGDEQYF.

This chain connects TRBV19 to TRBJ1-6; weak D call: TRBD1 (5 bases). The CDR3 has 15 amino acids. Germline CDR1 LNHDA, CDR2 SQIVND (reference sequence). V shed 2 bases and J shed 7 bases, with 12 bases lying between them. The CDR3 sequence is CASSIRDSENSPLHF. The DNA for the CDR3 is TGTGCCAGTAGTATAAGGGACTCCGAGAATTCACCCCTCCACTTT.

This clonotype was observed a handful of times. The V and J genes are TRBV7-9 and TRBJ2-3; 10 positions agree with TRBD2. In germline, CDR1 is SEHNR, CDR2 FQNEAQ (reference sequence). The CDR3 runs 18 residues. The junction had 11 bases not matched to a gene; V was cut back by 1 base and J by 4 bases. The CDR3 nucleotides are TGTGCCAGCAGCTTAGTAGCAGTAGCGGGGGGATATCCAGATACGCAGTATTTT. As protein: CASSLVAVAGGYPDTQYF.

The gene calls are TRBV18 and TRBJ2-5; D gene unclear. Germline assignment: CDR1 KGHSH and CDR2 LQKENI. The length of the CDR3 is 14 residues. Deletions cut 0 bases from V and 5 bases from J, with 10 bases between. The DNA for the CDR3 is TGTGCCAGCTCACCACCTACACTCTCGGAGACCCAGTACTTC. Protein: CASSPPTLSETQYF.

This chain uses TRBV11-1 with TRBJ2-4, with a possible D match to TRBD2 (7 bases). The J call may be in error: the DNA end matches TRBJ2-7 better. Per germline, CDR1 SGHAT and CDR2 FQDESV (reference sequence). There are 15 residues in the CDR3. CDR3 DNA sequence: TGTGCCAGCAGCTTAGCGGGGGGGCCGCCCTCCGAGCAGTACTTC. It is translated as CASSLAGGPPSEQYF.

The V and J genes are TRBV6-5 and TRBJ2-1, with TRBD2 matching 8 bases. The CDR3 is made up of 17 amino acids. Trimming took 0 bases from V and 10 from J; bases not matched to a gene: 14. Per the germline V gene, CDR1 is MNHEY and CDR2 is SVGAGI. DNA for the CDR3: TGTGCCAGCAGTTACTCAATGTACCAGCGGGAGCCTAGGGAGCAGTTCTTC. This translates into CASSYSMYQREPREQFF.

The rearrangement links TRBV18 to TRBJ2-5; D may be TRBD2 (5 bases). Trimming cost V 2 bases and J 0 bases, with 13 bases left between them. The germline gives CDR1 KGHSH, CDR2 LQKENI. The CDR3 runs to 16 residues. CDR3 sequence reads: CASSPSRTSYQETQYF. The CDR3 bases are TGTGCCAGCTCACCAAGTAGAACTAGTTACCAAGAGACCCAGTACTTC.

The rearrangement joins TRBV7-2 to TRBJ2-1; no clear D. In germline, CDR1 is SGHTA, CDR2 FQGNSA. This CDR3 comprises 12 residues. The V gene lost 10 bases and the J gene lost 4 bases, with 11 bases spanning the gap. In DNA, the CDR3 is TGTGCCATGGCGGATTCTTACAATGAGCAGTTCTTC. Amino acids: CAMADSYNEQFF.

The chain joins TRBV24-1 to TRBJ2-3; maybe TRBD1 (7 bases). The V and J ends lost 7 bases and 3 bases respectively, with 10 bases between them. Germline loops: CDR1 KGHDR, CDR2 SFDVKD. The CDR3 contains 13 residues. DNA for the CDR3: TGTGCCACCAGACAGGGGACTACAGATACGCAGTATTTT. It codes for CATRQGTTDTQYF.

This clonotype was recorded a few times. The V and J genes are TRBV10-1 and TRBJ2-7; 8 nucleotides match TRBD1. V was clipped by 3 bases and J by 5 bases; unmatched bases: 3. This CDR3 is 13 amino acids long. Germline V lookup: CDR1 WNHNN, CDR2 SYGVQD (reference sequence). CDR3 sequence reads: CASSEGQGNEQYF. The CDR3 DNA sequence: TGCGCCAGCAGTGAAGGACAGGGCAACGAGCAGTACTTC.

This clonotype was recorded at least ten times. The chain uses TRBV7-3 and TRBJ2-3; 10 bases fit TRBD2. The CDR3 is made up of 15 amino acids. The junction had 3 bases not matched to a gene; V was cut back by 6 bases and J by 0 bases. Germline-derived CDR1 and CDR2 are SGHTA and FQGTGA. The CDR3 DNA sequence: TGTGCCAGCAGTTCTAGCGGGAGCAGCACAGATACGCAGTATTTT. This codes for CASSSSGSSTDTQYF. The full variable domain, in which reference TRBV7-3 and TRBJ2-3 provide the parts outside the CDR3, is GAGVSQTPSNKVTEKGKYVELRCDPISGHTALYWYRQSLGQGPEFLIYFQGTGAADDSGLPNDRFFAVRPEGSVSTLKIQRTERGDSAVYLCASSSSGSSTDTQYFGPGTRLTVL.

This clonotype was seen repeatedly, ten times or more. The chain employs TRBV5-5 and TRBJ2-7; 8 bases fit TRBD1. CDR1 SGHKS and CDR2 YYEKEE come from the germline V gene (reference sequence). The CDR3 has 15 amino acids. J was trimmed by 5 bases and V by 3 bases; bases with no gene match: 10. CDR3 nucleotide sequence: TGTGCCAGCAGCTGGCGACAGGGGAGGACGAACGAGCAGTACTTC. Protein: CASSWRQGRTNEQYF.

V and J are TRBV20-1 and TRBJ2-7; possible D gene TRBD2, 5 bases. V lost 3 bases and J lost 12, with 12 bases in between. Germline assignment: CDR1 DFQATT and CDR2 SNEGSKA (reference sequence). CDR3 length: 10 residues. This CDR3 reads CSARRETLYF. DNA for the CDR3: TGCAGTGCTAGGAGGGAGACCCTGTACTTC.

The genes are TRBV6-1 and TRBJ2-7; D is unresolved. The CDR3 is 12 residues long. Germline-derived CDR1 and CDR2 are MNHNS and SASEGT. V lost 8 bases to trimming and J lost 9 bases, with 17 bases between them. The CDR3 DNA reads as TGTGCCAGCGGGGATAGTAGTTGGTGGCAGTACTTC. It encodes CASGDSSWWQYF.

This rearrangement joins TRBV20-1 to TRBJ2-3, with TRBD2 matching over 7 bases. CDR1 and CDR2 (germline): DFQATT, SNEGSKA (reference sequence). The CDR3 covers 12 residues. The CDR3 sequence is CSERGGTDTQYF. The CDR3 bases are TGCAGCGAGCGGGGAGGCACAGATACGCAGTATTTT.

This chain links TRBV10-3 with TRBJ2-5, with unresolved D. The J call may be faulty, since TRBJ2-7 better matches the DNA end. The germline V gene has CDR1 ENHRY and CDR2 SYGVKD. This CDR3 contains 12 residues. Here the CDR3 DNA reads TGTGCCACTAACATGGGCGCGTACGAGCAGTACTTC. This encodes CATNMGAYEQYF.

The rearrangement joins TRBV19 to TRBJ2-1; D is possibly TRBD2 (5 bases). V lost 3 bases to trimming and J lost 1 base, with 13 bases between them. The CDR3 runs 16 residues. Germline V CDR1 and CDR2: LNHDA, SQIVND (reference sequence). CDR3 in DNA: TGTGCCAGTAGTATCTTCCGGGGTCATTCCTACAATGAGCAGTTCTTC. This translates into CASSIFRGHSYNEQFF.

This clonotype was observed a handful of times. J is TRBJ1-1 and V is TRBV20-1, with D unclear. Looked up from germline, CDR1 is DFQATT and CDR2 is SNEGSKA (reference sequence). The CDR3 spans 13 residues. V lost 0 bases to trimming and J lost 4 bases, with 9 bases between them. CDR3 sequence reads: CSARDLEGTEAFF. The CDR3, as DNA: TGCAGTGCTAGAGATTTGGAGGGCACTGAAGCTTTCTTT.

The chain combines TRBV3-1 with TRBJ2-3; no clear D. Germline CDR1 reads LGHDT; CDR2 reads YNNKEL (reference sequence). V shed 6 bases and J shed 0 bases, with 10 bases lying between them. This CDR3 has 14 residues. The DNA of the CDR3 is TGTGCCAGCAGGATGAGTCCGAGCACAGATACGCAGTATTTT. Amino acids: CASRMSPSTDTQYF.

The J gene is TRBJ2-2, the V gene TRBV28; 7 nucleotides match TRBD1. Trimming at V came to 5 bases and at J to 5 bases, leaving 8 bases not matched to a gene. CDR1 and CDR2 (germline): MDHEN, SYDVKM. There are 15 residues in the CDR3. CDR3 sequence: CASSDTGVGTGELFF. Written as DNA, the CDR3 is TGTGCCAGCAGTGACACAGGGGTGGGGACCGGGGAGCTGTTTTTT.

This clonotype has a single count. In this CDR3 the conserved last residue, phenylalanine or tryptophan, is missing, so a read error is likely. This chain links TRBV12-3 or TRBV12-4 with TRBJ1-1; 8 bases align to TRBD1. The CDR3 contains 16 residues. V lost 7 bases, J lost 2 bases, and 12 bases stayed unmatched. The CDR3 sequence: CASIRRQGRINTEAFY. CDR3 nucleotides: TGTGCCAGCATCAGAAGACAGGGGCGGATCAACACTGAAGCTTTCTAT.

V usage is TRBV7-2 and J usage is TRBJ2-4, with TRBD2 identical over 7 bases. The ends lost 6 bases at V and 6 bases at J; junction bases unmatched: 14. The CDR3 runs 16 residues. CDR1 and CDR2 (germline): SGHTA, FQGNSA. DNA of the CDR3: TGTGCCAGCAGGGAAAAGGGCATTAGCGGGTTAAACATTCAGTACTTC. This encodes CASREKGISGLNIQYF.

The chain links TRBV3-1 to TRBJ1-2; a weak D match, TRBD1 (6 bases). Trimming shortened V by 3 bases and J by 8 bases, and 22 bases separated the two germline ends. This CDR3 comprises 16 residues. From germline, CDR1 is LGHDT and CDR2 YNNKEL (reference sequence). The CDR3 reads CASSQAFMQGIKGYTF. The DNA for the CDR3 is TGTGCCAGCAGCCAGGCGTTCATGCAGGGGATTAAAGGCTACACCTTC.

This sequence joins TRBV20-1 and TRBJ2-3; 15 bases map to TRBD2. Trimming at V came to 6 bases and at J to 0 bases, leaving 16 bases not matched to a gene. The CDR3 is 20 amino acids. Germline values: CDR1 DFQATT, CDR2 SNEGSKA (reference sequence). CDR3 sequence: CSAQDKLWTSGRGSTDTQYF. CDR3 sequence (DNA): TGCAGTGCACAGGACAAGCTGTGGACTAGCGGGAGGGGGAGCACAGATACGCAGTATTTT.

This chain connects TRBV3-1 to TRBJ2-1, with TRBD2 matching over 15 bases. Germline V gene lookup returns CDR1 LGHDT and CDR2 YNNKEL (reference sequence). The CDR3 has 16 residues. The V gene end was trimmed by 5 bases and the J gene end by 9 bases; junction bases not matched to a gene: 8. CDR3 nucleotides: TGTGCCAGCAGCTTTTGGACTAGCGGGAGGGGGCTTGAGCAGTTCTTC. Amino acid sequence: CASSFWTSGRGLEQFF.

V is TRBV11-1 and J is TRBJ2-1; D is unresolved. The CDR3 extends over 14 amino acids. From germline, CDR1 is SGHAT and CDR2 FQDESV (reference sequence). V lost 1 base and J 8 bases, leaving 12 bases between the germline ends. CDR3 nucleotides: TGTGCCAGCAGCTTAGAAGGCGGCCAGCATGAGCAGTTCTTC. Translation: CASSLEGGQHEQFF.

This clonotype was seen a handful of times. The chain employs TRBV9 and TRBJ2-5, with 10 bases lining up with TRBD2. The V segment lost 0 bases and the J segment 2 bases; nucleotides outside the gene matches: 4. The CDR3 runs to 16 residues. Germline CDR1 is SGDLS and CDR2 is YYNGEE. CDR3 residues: CASSVAASGGQETQYF. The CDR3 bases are TGTGCCAGCAGCGTAGCGGCTAGCGGGGGTCAAGAGACCCAGTACTTC.

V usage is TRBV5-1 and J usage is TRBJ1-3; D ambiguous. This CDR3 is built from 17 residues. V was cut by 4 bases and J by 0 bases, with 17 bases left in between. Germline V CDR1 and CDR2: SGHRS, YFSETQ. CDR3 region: CASSVDYWTDSGNTIYF. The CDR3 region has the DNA TGCGCCAGCAGCGTGGATTACTGGACGGACTCTGGAAACACCATATATTTT.